Presented here are 27 T cell receptor beta chains from one specimen sequenced in a study of blood T cell repertoires in COVID-19. Sequenced by immunoSEQ multiplex PCR; TCRdb stores in-frame clones only, minus some. The data show hundreds of thousands of clones, less than 90% seen once. Material for sequencing was peripheral blood. The source is a woman over 75 with active or convalescent COVID-19.

This chain joins TRBV6-5 and TRBJ1-2; 7 bases map to TRBD1. Trimming cost V 4 bases and J 4 bases; bases outside gene matches: 3. From germline, CDR1 is MNHEY and CDR2 SVGAGI. The CDR3 spans 13 residues. CDR3 coding DNA: TGTGCCAGCAGTTTCACAGGGGCCTATGGCTACACCTTC. This gives the protein CASSFTGAYGYTF.

This clone was seen a handful of times. The chain employs TRBV5-1 and TRBJ2-7; TRBD2 aligns across 12 bases. Trimming took 3 bases from V and 2 from J; bases not matched to a gene: 6. Germline assignment: CDR1 SGHRS and CDR2 YFSETQ. The CDR3 totals 16 residues. CDR3 in amino acids: CASSSMTSGGPYEQYF. The CDR3 coding sequence is TGCGCCAGCAGCTCGATGACTAGCGGGGGACCCTACGAGCAGTACTTC.

This chain joins TRBV2 and TRBJ1-1; no clear D. The germline V gene has CDR1 SNHLY and CDR2 FYNNEI. CDR3 length equals 13 residues. V lost 7 bases to trimming and J lost 2 bases, with 11 bases between them. DNA for the CDR3: TGTGCCAGCATTAGGCGGATCAACACTGAAGCTTTCTTT. It specifies CASIRRINTEAFF. The full variable domain, in which reference TRBV2 and TRBJ1-1 provide the parts outside the CDR3, is EPEVTQTPSHQVTQMGQEVILRCVPISNHLYFYWYRQILGQKVEFLVSFYNNEISEKSEIFDDQFSVERPDGSNFTLKIRSTKLEDSAMYFCASIRRINTEAFFGQGTRLTVV.

Only one count was recorded for this clone. The chain links TRBV19 to TRBJ1-1; tentatively, D is TRBD1 (6 bases). V was shortened by 3 bases and J by 6 bases, with 11 bases between the two germline ends. Germline CDR1 is LNHDA and CDR2 is SQIVND (reference sequence). This CDR3 comprises 13 residues. The CDR3 is CASSITGTPEAFF. The CDR3, as DNA: TGTGCCAGTAGTATCACGGGGACACCTGAAGCTTTCTTT.

This rearrangement joins TRBV5-1 to TRBJ1-1; D might be TRBD1 (6 bases). Germline V CDR1 and CDR2: SGHRS, YFSETQ. The CDR3 is 14 residues long. The ends were cut back, 4 bases at V and 3 bases at J, with 13 bases in the middle. CDR3 in amino acids: CASSRGTIDTEAFF. CDR3 sequence (DNA): TGCGCCAGCAGCAGGGGGACAATTGACACTGAAGCTTTCTTT.

This clone was seen only a few times. The chain employs TRBV5-4 and TRBJ1-2; perhaps TRBD1 as D (5 bases). There are 14 residues in the CDR3. CDR1 is SGHNT, CDR2 YYREEE, per germline (reference sequence). V lost 3 bases and J 4 bases, leaving 13 bases between the germline ends. CDR3 sequence reads: CASSWVGVIYGYTF. The CDR3 bases are TGTGCCAGCAGCTGGGTAGGGGTTATCTATGGCTACACCTTC.

This chain uses TRBV7-2 with TRBJ2-7; the match to TRBD2 covers 7 bases. Germline trimming cut 5 bases from V and 2 bases from J; bases unmatched to any gene: 15. The V gene's germline CDR1 is SGHTA and CDR2 FQGNSA. The CDR3 loop spans 17 amino acids. CDR3 nucleotide sequence: TGTGCCAGCAGCCCCAAATTGGGGCGGGGGTCCGCCTACGAGCAGTACTTC. Residues: CASSPKLGRGSAYEQYF.

CDR3 sequence reads: CASSREGQGASKAFF. The CDR3 nucleotides read TGTGCCAGCTCACGAGAGGGACAGGGGGCCTCGAAAGCTTTCTTT. The rearrangement uses TRBV18 and TRBJ1-1, with 12 bases matching TRBD1. The germline V gene has CDR1 KGHSH and CDR2 LQKENI. The CDR3 consists of 15 residues. J was trimmed by 9 bases and V by 4 bases; bases with no gene match: 9. The entire variable domain, with the rest obtained from reference TRBV18 and TRBJ1-1, is as follows: NAGVMQNPRHLVRRRGQEARLRCSPMKGHSHVYWYRQLPEEGLKFMVYLQKENIIDESGMPKERFSAEFPKEGPSILRIQQVVRGDSAAYFCASSREGQGASKAFFGQGTRLTVV.

This rearrangement joins TRBV27 to TRBJ2-1; possibly TRBD2 for D (6 bases). CDR1 and CDR2 (germline): MNHEY, SMNVEV (reference sequence). The V and J ends lost 4 bases and 7 bases respectively, with 17 bases between them. This CDR3 has 15 amino acids. The CDR3 loop is CASSSGAPGGNEQFF. The CDR3, as DNA: TGTGCCAGCAGTTCCGGGGCCCCCGGGGGAAATGAGCAGTTCTTC.

The chain couples TRBV27 to TRBJ2-5; D is perhaps TRBD1 (6 bases). CDR1 is MNHEY and CDR2 is SMNVEV in the germline V gene (reference sequence). V was clipped by 5 bases and J by 2 bases, with 12 bases between them. The CDR3 totals 14 residues. The CDR3 here is CASSLDRLQETQYF. CDR3 nucleotides: TGTGCCAGCAGTCTAGACAGGCTACAAGAGACCCAGTACTTC.

This clone was observed a single time. This chain joins TRBV11-3 and TRBJ1-6, with unresolved D. Per germline, CDR1 SGHNT and CDR2 YENEEA. This CDR3 is 15 amino acids long. Trimming removed 4 bases at V and 5 bases at J, with 12 bases between. CDR3 sequence: CASSSPVRNNSPLHF. In DNA, the CDR3 is TGTGCCAGCAGCTCTCCTGTCCGTAATAATTCACCCCTCCACTTT.

The V gene is TRBV28, the J gene TRBJ1-2; the D is unclear. The V gene lost 3 bases and the J gene lost 0 bases, with 11 bases spanning the gap. Germline CDR1 and CDR2: MDHEN and SYDVKM. The CDR3 sequence is 15 residues long. The DNA for the CDR3 is TGTGCCAGCAGTTTTGCCAGGTTGGCTAACTATGGCTACACCTTC. The encoded protein is CASSFARLANYGYTF.

This clone has just a few counts. The chain is built from TRBV6-5 and TRBJ1-1; D perhaps matches TRBD1 (5 bases). Germline V gene data show CDR1 as MNHEY and CDR2 as SVGAGI. Trimming removed 5 bases from V and 0 bases from J, with 10 bases in between. The CDR3 spans 14 residues. In DNA form, the CDR3 reads TGTGCCAGCAGTCCTACAGGAATGAACACTGAAGCTTTCTTT. This sequence encodes CASSPTGMNTEAFF.

The chain combines TRBV3-1 (or the pseudogene TRBV3-2) with TRBJ1-2; 8 bases fit TRBD1. The CDR3 contains 17 residues. Trimming removed 0 bases from V and 5 bases from J; junction bases left unmatched: 11. Germline V gene lookup returns CDR1 LGHDT and CDR2 YNNKEL (reference sequence). In DNA form, the CDR3 reads TGTGCCAGCAGCCAAGATGGGGCAGGGGGCATGGGGTATGGCTACACCTTC. This codes for CASSQDGAGGMGYGYTF.

The chain recombines TRBV6-5 with TRBJ2-3; D gene unclear. The length of the CDR3 is 11 residues. Germline V lookup: CDR1 MNHEY, CDR2 SVGAGI. V lost 6 bases to trimming and J lost 5 bases, with 6 bases between them. In DNA, the CDR3 is TGTGCCAGCAGGCAACTAGATACGCAGTATTTT. It codes for CASRQLDTQYF.

The V gene is TRBV20-1, the J gene TRBJ1-1, with 11 bases identical to TRBD1. CDR1 is DFQATT, CDR2 SNEGSKA, per germline (reference sequence). The length of the CDR3 is 11 residues. In DNA, the CDR3 is TGCAGCGGGACAGGGGGCACTGAAGCTTTCTTT. Protein product: CSGTGGTEAFF.

The V and J genes are TRBV19 and TRBJ1-4; D gene uncertain. The germline V gene has CDR1 LNHDA and CDR2 SQIVND (reference sequence). The CDR3 contains 20 residues. Between the trimmed V and J ends, which lost 3 bases and 0 bases, there was a span of 23 bases. The CDR3 spells CASSIYEIFRSPTTNEKLFF. Here the CDR3 DNA reads TGTGCCAGTAGTATTTATGAAATTTTTCGGAGTCCTACAACTAATGAAAAACTGTTTTTT.

V usage is TRBV3-1 (or the pseudogene TRBV3-2) and J usage is TRBJ1-1; TRBD1 might be the D (5 bases). Germline V gene lookup returns CDR1 LGHDT and CDR2 YNNKEL (reference sequence). V was cut by 5 bases and J by 5 bases, with 18 bases left in between. This CDR3 has 15 amino acids. The CDR3 sequence: CASSTRASGGTEAFF. For the CDR3, the DNA is TGTGCCAGCAGCACCCGGGCCTCGGGGGGGACTGAAGCTTTCTTT.

The rearrangement joins TRBV10-3 to TRBJ2-7, with D perhaps matching TRBD2 (6 bases). The CDR3 runs 17 residues. V was shortened by 6 bases and J by 6 bases, with 27 bases between the two germline ends. Germline V gives CDR1 ENHRY, CDR2 SYGVKD. Written as DNA, the CDR3 is TGTGCCATCAGCGGGGGTCCGGCAATAGTCGGTCCTGGCGAGCAGTACTTC. This gives the protein CAISGGPAIVGPGEQYF.

This CDR3 reads CASSRDGGSVDEQFF. CDR3 in DNA: TGTGCCAGCAGCCGGGACGGCGGGAGTGTCGATGAGCAGTTCTTC. The rearrangement uses TRBV27 and TRBJ2-1, with 7 bases identical to TRBD2. This CDR3 spans 15 amino acids. Germline V CDR1 and CDR2: MNHEY, SMNVEV (reference sequence). V trimming: 6 bases; J trimming: 8 bases; junction bases outside the gene matches: 13.

The J gene is TRBJ1-1, the V gene TRBV27, with 10 bases fitting TRBD1. This CDR3 spans 13 amino acids. V dropped 3 bases and J dropped 11; count of bases not matched to a gene: 6. Germline values: CDR1 MNHEY, CDR2 SMNVEV (reference sequence). CDR3: CASSFLTGGNAFF. The DNA for the CDR3 is TGTGCCAGCAGTTTTTTGACAGGGGGCAACGCTTTCTTT.

The chain links TRBV27 to TRBJ1-4; D possibly corresponds to TRBD1 (5 bases). V dropped 2 bases and J dropped 6 bases, with 10 bases sitting between them. Germline lookup yields CDR1 MNHEY and CDR2 SMNVEV (reference sequence). This CDR3 is built from 14 residues. CDR3 sequence reads: CASSLGGGYEKLFF. The CDR3 bases are TGTGCCAGCAGTTTAGGGGGGGGTTATGAAAAACTGTTTTTT.

The chain combines TRBV5-1 with TRBJ2-7; TRBD2 is a possible D gene (6 bases). CDR3 length: 14 residues. The V gene's germline CDR1 is SGHRS and CDR2 YFSETQ. V was pared by 4 bases and J by 2 bases, with 13 bases between. The CDR3, as DNA: TGCGCCAGCAGCGCCGGGACTCACCCCTACGAGCAGTACTTC. It translates to CASSAGTHPYEQYF.

The rearrangement links TRBV2 to TRBJ2-1; D is perhaps TRBD2 (6 bases). The CDR3 spans 18 residues. CDR1 is SNHLY, CDR2 FYNNEI, per germline. The germline V and J ends were trimmed by 4 bases and 3 bases, with 22 bases remaining between them. The CDR3 here is CASSAAPPRAGSYNEQFF. The CDR3 DNA reads TGTGCCAGCAGTGCCGCCCCACCAAGGGCGGGAAGCTACAATGAGCAGTTCTTC.

In its sample, this clone was seen a few times. The chain links TRBV27 to TRBJ2-7, with a tentative D call TRBD1 (6 bases). This CDR3 contains 16 residues. V was pared by 5 bases and J by 2 bases, with 19 bases between. Germline V gene lookup returns CDR1 MNHEY and CDR2 SMNVEV (reference sequence). CDR3 loop: CASSRSDRTATYEQYF. Here the CDR3 DNA reads TGTGCCAGCAGTCGATCCGACAGGACTGCAACCTACGAGCAGTACTTC.

The chain links TRBV28 to TRBJ1-5; weak D call: TRBD1 (6 bases). Trimming removed 5 bases from V and 0 bases from J, with 11 bases in between. The CDR3 spans 15 residues. Germline CDR1 MDHEN, CDR2 SYDVKM. CDR3: CASSRWDNSNQPQHF. The DNA for the CDR3 is TGTGCCAGCAGTCGCTGGGACAATAGCAATCAGCCCCAGCATTTT.

The rearrangement links TRBV4-2 to TRBJ2-3; D may be TRBD2 (7 bases). The V gene's germline CDR1 is LGHNA and CDR2 YNFKEQ. V lost 2 bases and J 2 bases, leaving 20 bases between the germline ends. This CDR3 is 18 amino acids long. In DNA form, the CDR3 reads TGTGCCAGCAGCCAACCGTCCGGGGGGCGGGAGCTCACAGATACGCAGTATTTT. This sequence encodes CASSQPSGGRELTDTQYF.